Each of the 27 T cell receptor beta chains below was sequenced from the same sample in a study of blood T cell repertoires in COVID-19. The method was immunoSEQ multiplex PCR; TCRdb's version includes in-frame clones alone and lacks a portion of them. Found here are 62,000 or so clones, about 86% of them singletons; the top ten hold 1.4%. Sequencing used peripheral blood. Receptors originate from a woman between 55 and 75 years old with acute or convalescent COVID-19.

The rearrangement uses TRBV12-3 or TRBV12-4 and TRBJ2-3, with TRBD2 matching 7 bases. The CDR3 consists of 13 residues. V gave up 4 bases and J gave up 5 bases; unmatched junction bases: 3. This CDR3 reads CASSSLAGDTQYF. CDR3 bases: TGTGCCAGCAGTTCGTTAGCGGGAGATACGCAGTATTTT.

J is TRBJ2-7 and V is TRBV28; 10 bases line up with TRBD1. V dropped 7 bases and J dropped 5; count of bases not matched to a gene: 11. CDR1 MDHEN and CDR2 SYDVKM come from the germline V gene. CDR3 length: 15 amino acids. The chain's CDR3 is CASTDVTGTGDEQYF. The CDR3 DNA sequence: TGTGCCAGCACCGACGTAACCGGGACAGGGGACGAGCAGTACTTC.

Only a few counts were recorded for this clone. DNA of the CDR3: TGCGCCAGCAGCCAGGATCCCCCCCCCGGACTAGCGGGAGCAGAGACCCAGTACTTC. This gives the protein CASSQDPPPGLAGAETQYF. V gene TRBV4-1 combines with J gene TRBJ2-5; 13 bases agree with TRBD2. Looked up from germline, CDR1 is MGHRA and CDR2 is YSYEKL. V lost 3 bases to trimming and J lost 4 bases; unmatched junction nucleotides: 14. The CDR3 is 19 amino acids.

V and J are TRBV19 and TRBJ2-3; TRBD1 is a possible D gene (5 bases). V dropped 2 bases and J dropped 2 bases, with 14 bases sitting between them. The CDR3 loop spans 16 amino acids. Germline V lookup: CDR1 LNHDA, CDR2 SQIVND (reference sequence). CDR3 nucleotides: TGTGCCAGTAGTATAACCTGGGGCCTTTTCACAGATACGCAGTATTTT. It is translated as CASSITWGLFTDTQYF.

The gene calls are TRBV19 and TRBJ1-1; TRBD1 aligns across 11 bases. Trimming cost V 9 bases and J 4 bases; bases outside gene matches: 10. Germline V gives CDR1 LNHDA, CDR2 SQIVND (reference sequence). This CDR3 region has 15 residues. In DNA form, the CDR3 reads TGTGCCAGCATAAGGGACAGGGGGAGGGGCACTGAAGCTTTCTTT. Translating it yields CASIRDRGRGTEAFF.

The chain couples TRBV6-5 to TRBJ1-1; D unresolved. The CDR3 has 14 amino acids. The V gene's germline CDR1 is MNHEY and CDR2 SVGAGI. The V gene lost 4 bases and the J gene lost 1 base, with 10 bases spanning the gap. The CDR3 nucleotides are TGTGCCAGCAGTTCGAGTTCTCCGAACACTGAAGCTTTCTTT. Its protein is CASSSSSPNTEAFF.

V gene TRBV6-5 combines with J gene TRBJ1-6; 10 bases map to TRBD1. Germline CDR1 reads MNHEY; CDR2 reads SVGAGI. This CDR3 region has 15 residues. J lost 12 bases, V lost 6 bases, and 11 bases had no gene match. CDR3 nucleotides: TGTGCCAGCAGCCGGGACAGGGGTCGAACTCTACCCCTCCACTTT. Its protein product is CASSRDRGRTLPLHF.

The chain uses TRBV6-1 and TRBJ1-1; D is possibly TRBD1 (5 bases). Germline lookup yields CDR1 MNHNS and CDR2 SASEGT. The CDR3 runs to 14 residues. V was shortened by 2 bases and J by 4 bases, with 11 bases between the two germline ends. The CDR3 nucleotides are TGTGCCAGCAGTGAACCAGGGTGGGCCACTGAAGCTTTCTTT. Amino acid sequence: CASSEPGWATEAFF.

In regard to this clone: Within the sample, other DNA sequences also encode this same CDR3. This chain joins TRBV6-5 and TRBJ2-7, with 7 bases aligning to TRBD2. Looked up from germline, CDR1 is MNHEY and CDR2 is SVGAGI. The CDR3 loop spans 13 amino acids. The trim removed 6 bases at V and 1 base at J, leaving 3 bases unmatched. Written as DNA, the CDR3 is TGTGCCAGCAGACTGCGGGAGTCCTACGAGCAGTACTTC. This gives the protein CASRLRESYEQYF.

The chain joins TRBV11-2 to TRBJ2-7; 11 bases are shared with TRBD2. Losses at the gene ends were 2 bases for V and 4 bases for J; bases not matched to a gene: 7. Germline loops: CDR1 SGHAT, CDR2 FQNNGV. CDR3 size: 16 residues. Here the CDR3 DNA reads TGTGCCAGCAGCTTAAGGACTAGCGGGTCGCCATACGAGCAGTACTTC. Translating it yields CASSLRTSGSPYEQYF.

The chain combines TRBV6-2 or TRBV6-3 with TRBJ1-5; D is perhaps TRBD1 (5 bases). The V gene's germline CDR1 is MNHEY and CDR2 SVGEGT. The CDR3 runs 13 residues. The V gene lost 4 bases and the J gene lost 7 bases, with 11 bases spanning the gap. The DNA for the CDR3 is TGTGCCAGCAGTTTCCGCAGGGTGCAGCCCCAGCATTTT. The encoded protein is CASSFRRVQPQHF.

This clone was seen more than once but under ten times. V usage is TRBV28 and J usage is TRBJ1-1; D gene ambiguous. This CDR3 has 13 amino acids. Germline values: CDR1 MDHEN, CDR2 SYDVKM. V was shortened by 6 bases and J by 0 bases, with 8 bases between the two germline ends. The CDR3 loop is CASREVMNTEAFF. As DNA, the CDR3 is TGTGCCAGCAGGGAGGTTATGAACACTGAAGCTTTCTTT.

The chain is built from TRBV7-3 and TRBJ2-3; 9 positions match TRBD2. CDR3 length: 21 amino acids. V lost 0 bases to trimming and J lost 0 bases; unmatched junction nucleotides: 16. Germline CDR1 and CDR2: SGHTA and FQGTGA. CDR3 nucleotides: TGTGCCAGCAGCTTAACGTGGAGCTGGAACCGCGGGGGGGAGAGCACAGATACGCAGTATTTT. Protein: CASSLTWSWNRGGESTDTQYF. Filled out from reference TRBV7-3 and TRBJ2-3, the complete variable domain reads GAGVSQTPSNKVTEKGKYVELRCDPISGHTALYWYRQSLGQGPEFLIYFQGTGAADDSGLPNDRFFAVRPEGSVSTLKIQRTERGDSAVYLCASSLTWSWNRGGESTDTQYFGPGTRLTVL.

The rearrangement links TRBV19 to TRBJ1-5, with D unresolved. Trimming took off 3 bases at V and 0 bases at J, with 9 bases between the two ends. CDR1 LNHDA and CDR2 SQIVND come from the germline V gene (reference sequence). The CDR3 contains 15 residues. The CDR3 here is CASSISQFSNQPQHF. As DNA, the CDR3 is TGTGCCAGTAGTATTAGTCAATTTAGCAATCAGCCCCAGCATTTT.

This chain joins TRBV29-1 and TRBJ2-2, with 9 bases fitting TRBD2. Germline values: CDR1 SQVTM, CDR2 ANQGSEA. With V trimmed by 7 bases and J by 0 bases, 12 bases remained unmatched. CDR3 length: 17 residues. CDR3 DNA sequence: TGCAGCGCCGCAGGGAGCGGGGGGACCTCGAACACCGGGGAGCTGTTTTTT. This sequence encodes CSAAGSGGTSNTGELFF.

This clone was detected once. This chain connects TRBV9 to TRBJ2-5, with D perhaps matching TRBD2 (5 bases). V was pared by 2 bases and J by 2 bases, with 10 bases between. In germline, CDR1 is SGDLS, CDR2 YYNGEE. This CDR3 has 14 amino acids. The CDR3 DNA is TGTGCCAGCAGCGTTTCCGGGGTACAAGAGACCCAGTACTTC. Its translation is CASSVSGVQETQYF. Using reference TRBV9 and TRBJ2-5 for the parts outside the CDR3, the full variable domain is DSGVTQTPKHLITATGQRVTLRCSPRSGDLSVYWYQQSLDQGLQFLIQYYNGEERAKGNILERFSAQQFPDLHSELNLSSLELGDSALYFCASSVSGVQETQYFGPGTRLLVL.

The chain carries TRBV6-5 and TRBJ1-3; D unresolved. The CDR3 sequence is 15 residues long. Germline V lookup: CDR1 MNHEY, CDR2 SVGAGI. Trimming left V 9 bases short and J 0 bases short, with 15 bases between. CDR3 nucleotide sequence: TGTGCCAGTCTTCTACACCGGGGCTCTGGAAACACCATATATTTT. It encodes CASLLHRGSGNTIYF.

The rearrangement joins TRBV7-3 to TRBJ2-7; 7 bases agree with TRBD2. After removal of 5 bases from V and 6 bases from J, the junction contained 7 bases not matched to a gene. CDR3 length equals 13 residues. Germline V gene lookup returns CDR1 SGHTA and CDR2 FQGTGA. The CDR3: CASSRGLAGEQYF. CDR3 DNA sequence: TGTGCCAGCAGCCGTGGCTTAGCGGGCGAGCAGTACTTC.

This clone was recorded only once. The genes are TRBV2 and TRBJ1-6; the D is unclear. Germline V gene sequence: CDR1 SNHLY, CDR2 FYNNEI. V was trimmed by 1 base and J by 6 bases, leaving 13 bases between them. The CDR3 is 16 residues long. The CDR3 DNA is TGTGCCAGCAGTGAAGGTGGAGGAGTAGGTAATTCACCCCTCCACTTT. It encodes CASSEGGGVGNSPLHF. Full variable domain (rest looked up from reference TRBV2 and TRBJ1-6): EPEVTQTPSHQVTQMGQEVILRCVPISNHLYFYWYRQILGQKVEFLVSFYNNEISEKSEIFDDQFSVERPDGSNFTLKIRSTKLEDSAMYFCASSEGGGVGNSPLHFGNGTRLTVT.

The chain has TRBV19 and TRBJ2-1; 7 bases fit TRBD2. Per the germline V gene, CDR1 is LNHDA and CDR2 is SQIVND (reference sequence). The CDR3 consists of 14 residues. With V trimmed by 3 bases and J by 8 bases, 7 bases remained unmatched. Here the CDR3 DNA reads TGTGCCAGTAGTATCCGGACTAGACACGATGAGCAGTTCTTC. It yields the protein CASSIRTRHDEQFF.

In this sample, this clone turned up once. The chain is built from TRBV28 and TRBJ1-5; possibly TRBD1 for D (5 bases). V dropped 7 bases and J dropped 11 bases, with 21 bases sitting between them. This CDR3 region has 14 residues. CDR1 is MDHEN and CDR2 is SYDVKM in the germline V gene. In DNA form, the CDR3 reads TGTGCCAGCACCTCGGGGGTCCAGACCCCCTCCCAGCATTTT. Translating gives CASTSGVQTPSQHF.

The genes are TRBV19 and TRBJ1-2; 7 bases line up with TRBD1. Germline trimming cut 3 bases from V and 0 bases from J; bases unmatched to any gene: 4. The CDR3 has 15 residues. Germline V gene data show CDR1 as LNHDA and CDR2 as SQIVND (reference sequence). The CDR3 DNA reads as TGTGCCAGTAGTATGACAGGGAAGTCTAACTATGGCTACACCTTC. Its translation: CASSMTGKSNYGYTF.

This clone was counted only a few times. The V gene is TRBV19, the J gene TRBJ2-7, with D possibly being TRBD2 (7 bases). CDR3 length equals 14 residues. The V and J ends lost 8 bases and 3 bases respectively, with 17 bases between them. CDR1 LNHDA and CDR2 SQIVND come from the germline V gene (reference sequence). Here the CDR3 reads CASSPGGLNYEQYF. For the CDR3, the DNA is TGTGCCAGTTCCCCGGGGGGCTTGAACTACGAGCAGTACTTC.

The V and J genes are TRBV5-1 and TRBJ2-1; D ambiguous. The length of the CDR3 is 15 residues. Germline V gene lookup returns CDR1 SGHRS and CDR2 YFSETQ. The V and J ends lost 3 bases and 0 bases respectively, with 10 bases between them. CDR3 sequence (DNA): TGCGCCAGCAGCTATACGGGTGTCTCCTACAATGAGCAGTTCTTC. Protein: CASSYTGVSYNEQFF.

The chain recombines TRBV19 with TRBJ1-5; 9 bases match TRBD1. The germline CDR1 and CDR2 sequences are LNHDA and SQIVND (reference sequence). The trim removed 2 bases at V and 7 bases at J, leaving 6 bases unmatched. The CDR3 totals 15 residues. CDR3 amino acids: CASSITGQGRQPQHF. The CDR3 DNA reads TGTGCCAGTAGTATAACGGGACAGGGACGGCAGCCCCAGCATTTT.

The chain recombines TRBV6-2 or TRBV6-3 with TRBJ1-1; perhaps TRBD1 as D (5 bases). Germline values: CDR1 MNHEY, CDR2 SVGEGT. This CDR3 spans 14 amino acids. Trimming pared 3 bases from V and 8 bases from J, leaving 16 bases between. The CDR3 DNA is TGTGCCAGCAGTTATGGCTGGGGAGGGACCGAAGCTTTCTTT. It codes for CASSYGWGGTEAFF.

V and J are TRBV28 and TRBJ1-4, with TRBD1 as a possible D gene (5 bases). CDR1 and CDR2 from the germline V gene are MDHEN and SYDVKM. This CDR3 is built from 15 residues. V was clipped by 2 bases and J by 4 bases, with 11 bases between them. The CDR3 protein is CASSLLGASNEKLFF. In DNA, the CDR3 is TGTGCCAGCAGTTTACTAGGGGCGAGTAATGAAAAACTGTTTTTT.